The 8 T cell receptor beta chains listed next were all sequenced from one sample in a study of cytomegalovirus exposure and HLA in healthy donors. 60 Vbeta and 13 Jbeta primers were used in PCR. Only in-frame clones appear in the TCRdb table, and some are missing; sequencing was by immunoSEQ multiplex PCR. The top ten hold less than 1% of the sample, which has about 160,000 clones, more than 75% seen once. The sequenced sample was PBMCs. The receptors shown here come from a girl aged 2-15 years in good health and CMV-seropositive.

The chain uses TRBV7-9 and TRBJ2-7, with 11 bases fitting TRBD2. J lost 4 bases, V lost 4 bases, and 3 bases had no gene match. This CDR3 has 14 amino acids. Germline V lookup: CDR1 SEHNR, CDR2 FQNEAQ (reference sequence). This CDR3 reads CASSWTSGLYEQYF. The DNA of the CDR3 is TGTGCCAGCAGCTGGACTAGCGGGCTTTACGAGCAGTACTTC.

This clone was counted a few times. This chain connects TRBV7-6 to TRBJ2-6; maybe TRBD1 (5 bases). V was trimmed by 8 bases and J by 0 bases, leaving 17 bases between them. The CDR3 is 17 residues long. In germline, CDR1 is SGHVS, CDR2 FNYEAQ. The CDR3 coding sequence is TGTGCCAGCCATCCGGGCAGGGTTCCCTCTGGGGCCAACGTCCTGACTTTC. Residues: CASHPGRVPSGANVLTF. The whole variable domain, remainder taken from reference TRBV7-6 and TRBJ2-6, is GAGVSQSPRYKVTKRGQDVALRCDPISGHVSLYWYRQALGQGPEFLTYFNYEAQQDKSGLPNDRFSAERPEGSISTLTIQRTEQRDSAMYRCASHPGRVPSGANVLTFGAGSRLTVL.

The chain joins TRBV2 to TRBJ2-7; D gene unclear. CDR1 is SNHLY, CDR2 FYNNEI, per germline. The CDR3 is made up of 12 amino acids. The V and J ends lost 3 bases and 3 bases respectively, with 6 bases between them. The CDR3 is CASSDRLYEQYF. The CDR3 DNA follows: TGTGCCAGCAGTGACAGGCTCTACGAGCAGTACTTC.

This sequence joins TRBV7-3 and TRBJ2-3, with D perhaps TRBD2 (5 bases). Per germline, CDR1 SGHTA and CDR2 FQGTGA. Trimming took 1 base from V and 0 from J, leaving 11 bases between them. There are 16 residues in the CDR3. The chain's CDR3 is CASSLRGSGSTDTQYF. In DNA form, the CDR3 reads TGTGCCAGCAGCTTAAGAGGGAGTGGTAGCACAGATACGCAGTATTTT.

The chain couples TRBV30 to TRBJ1-4; D unclear. The CDR3 has 12 residues. From germline, CDR1 is GTSNPN and CDR2 SVGIG (reference sequence). Between the trimmed V and J ends, which lost 3 bases and 8 bases, there was a span of 10 bases. The CDR3: CAWRGNEEKLFF. The CDR3, as DNA: TGTGCCTGGAGGGGCAACGAGGAAAAACTGTTTTTT. The full variable domain, its missing parts supplied by reference TRBV30 and TRBJ1-4, is SQTIHQWPATLVQPVGSPLSLECTVEGTSNPNLYWYRQAAGRGLQLLFYSVGIGQISSEVPQNLSASRPQDRQFILSSKKLLLSDSGFYLCAWRGNEEKLFFGSGTQLSVL.

The chain combines TRBV30 with TRBJ1-5; TRBD1 aligns across 8 bases. Germline V CDR1 and CDR2: GTSNPN, SVGIG (reference sequence). This CDR3 has 18 amino acids. J lost 2 bases, V lost 0 bases, and 12 bases had no gene match. In DNA, the CDR3 is TGTGCCTGGAGTGTAGCCCGGACAGGGCATGGAGGCAATCAGCCCCAGCATTTT. Translating it yields CAWSVARTGHGGNQPQHF.

The V and J genes are TRBV20-1 and TRBJ1-4; tentatively, D is TRBD1 (5 bases). The V gene's germline CDR1 is DFQATT and CDR2 SNEGSKA (reference sequence). V gave up 6 bases and J gave up 6 bases, with 8 bases separating them. This CDR3 spans 11 amino acids. The DNA of the CDR3 is TGCAGTGCGGACAAGGATGAAAAACTGTTTTTT. Its translation is CSADKDEKLFF.

This clone was seen only once. The chain links TRBV30 to TRBJ2-3; 10 bases agree with TRBD1. Trimming took 0 bases from V and 6 from J; bases not matched to a gene: 3. The germline V gene encodes CDR1 GTSNPN and CDR2 SVGIG (reference sequence). This CDR3 spans 14 amino acids. CDR3 DNA: TGTGCCTGGAGTGTAGGGACAGGGGCGGATACGCAGTATTTT. Translating gives CAWSVGTGADTQYF.